The 6 T cell receptor beta chains reported below all come from one sample, sequenced in a study of T cell repertoires in cytomegalovirus infection. Antigens of these TCRs are unknown. TCRdb analysed the reads with MiXCR anew, one entry per CDR3 protein. The profile covers about 500,000 distinct CDR3 sequences, with about 33% appearing a single time and 15% to 20% taken by the ten largest. Source: cultured PBMCs, taken from culture after CMV antigen stimulation. These receptors all stem from a human donor in good health (CMV status not recorded). Some clones in this sample may be carry-over from other donors' samples.

The J gene is TRBJ1-3, the V gene TRBV19; tentative D call: TRBD1 (5 bases). Germline V CDR1 and CDR2: LNHDA, SQIVND (reference sequence). This CDR3 has 15 amino acids. Trimming removed 7 bases from V and 0 bases from J, with 13 bases in between. In nucleotides, the CDR3 is TGTGCCAGTAAGATGGCGGGGCTCTCTGGAAACACCATATATTTT. Its translation: CASKMAGLSGNTIYF.

The chain has TRBV7-2 and TRBJ1-2, with 8 bases lining up with TRBD1. The trim removed 5 bases at V and 7 bases at J, leaving 9 bases unmatched. This CDR3 has 14 amino acids. CDR1 and CDR2 from the germline V gene are SGHTA and FQGNSA. CDR3 amino acids: CASSPRQGAVGYTF. The CDR3 DNA sequence: TGTGCCAGCAGCCCCCGTCAGGGGGCGGTTGGCTACACCTTC.

This clonotype was counted a few times. This chain connects TRBV5-4 to TRBJ1-6; tentative D call: TRBD1 (5 bases). CDR1 is SGHNT, CDR2 YYREEE, per germline (reference sequence). The CDR3 contains 15 residues. The V and J ends lost 4 bases and 6 bases respectively, with 14 bases between them. The CDR3 spells CASSPRGFGNSPLHF. The CDR3 DNA sequence: TGTGCCAGCAGCCCGAGGGGTTTCGGTAATTCACCCCTCCACTTT.

This clonotype came up many times. This CDR3 reads CASSFAQGPGTQYF. CDR3 nucleotides: TGTGCCAGCAGCTTCGCCCAGGGACCAGGGACCCAGTACTTC. V gene TRBV7-8 combines with J gene TRBJ2-5, with D perhaps matching TRBD1 or TRBD2 (5 bases each). Trimming removed 3 bases from V and 7 bases from J, with 15 bases in between. The CDR3 covers 14 residues. Germline V gives CDR1 SGHVS, CDR2 FQNEAQ.

The sample holds a few counts of this clonotype. The chain links TRBV6-2 or TRBV6-3 to TRBJ1-3; D uncertain. The CDR3 is 15 residues long. The germline V gene has CDR1 MNHEY and CDR2 SVGEGT. V lost 5 bases to trimming and J lost 0 bases, with 11 bases between them. The CDR3 protein is CASSPFRFSGNTIYF. DNA for the CDR3: TGTGCCAGCAGTCCTTTCCGCTTCTCTGGAAACACCATATATTTT.

The V and J genes are TRBV6-4 and TRBJ2-3, with D hard to call. The CDR3 covers 13 residues. Looked up from germline, CDR1 is MRHNA and CDR2 is SNTAGT. With 5 bases removed from V and 3 bases from J, the gap between germline ends came to 9 bases. CDR3 in amino acids: CASSISLTDTQYF. The CDR3 DNA sequence: TGTGCCAGCAGTATTAGTTTGACAGATACGCAGTATTTT.